This T cell receptor beta chain was profiled in a study of T cells in Graves' hyperthyroidism and ophthalmopathy. Germline V lookup: CDR1 WSHSY, CDR2 SAAADI. This CDR3 contains 12 residues. Trimming cost V 5 bases and J 7 bases, with 12 bases left between them. This clonotype was recorded a few times. RNA transcripts provided the source from which TCR beta CDR3 regions were amplified. A first-round RT-PCR of the TCR CDR3 used the HTBI primer set. Each CDR3 protein is one row after TCRdb ran MiXCR on the multiplex PCR reads. The repertoire holds a few hundred thousand distinct CDR3 sequences, around 14% seen once, with approximately 7.4% in the top ten.

The chain joins TRBV10-2 to TRBJ2-7, with a tentative D call TRBD2 (6 bases). This sequence was found in a woman aged 25 to 39 with Graves' hyperthyroidism. The source material was blood. CDR3 coding DNA: TGCGCCAGCAGTCCGGCGCGGGGAGAGCAGTACTTC. It codes for CASSPARGEQYF.